A selection of T cell receptor beta chains follows, all from one sample in a study of neurological immune-mediated disorders. TCRdb ran MiXCR on the 5' RACE reads and lists one entry per CDR3 protein. The top ten clones hold about 1.8% of a sample with under 90,000 distinct CDR3 sequences, 10% of them seen once. The sample comprised PBMCs. The receptors here all came from a man aged 35 to 55 in good health. Each CDR3 is given with its conserved first and last residue.

v_call: TRBV6-6; cdr3_aa: CASSEAGGLYEQYF
v_call: TRBV5-1; cdr3_aa: CASSSIAGLAGGETQYF
v_call: TRBV29-1; cdr3_aa: CSVPLILAGGRQNTDTQYF
v_call: TRBV29-1; cdr3_aa: CSVEDVQEGAGYEQYF
v_call: TRBV12-3/TRBV12-4; cdr3_aa: CASTLVGSYNEQFF
v_call: TRBV13; cdr3_aa: CASSLEVRAEQYF
v_call: TRBV12-3/TRBV12-4; cdr3_aa: CASSFGEYGYTF
v_call: TRBV9; cdr3_aa: CASSVEGGKLFF
v_call: TRBV29-1; cdr3_aa: CSVEEGTSGTYEQYF
v_call: TRBV12-3/TRBV12-4; cdr3_aa: CASSSTGGNTEAFF
v_call: TRBV9; cdr3_aa: CASSLLPGQGDPGEQFF
v_call: TRBV6-5; cdr3_aa: CASRNGASGREVEQYF
v_call: TRBV9; cdr3_aa: CASSESGNQPQHF
v_call: TRBV18; cdr3_aa: CASSPTLARGGQNEQFF
v_call: TRBV12-3/TRBV12-4; cdr3_aa: CASTLQGATEAFF
v_call: TRBV21-1; cdr3_aa: CASSLSGANVLTF
v_call: TRBV5-1; cdr3_aa: CASSLGDSGSNEQYF
v_call: TRBV6-5; cdr3_aa: CASSYTDLGSPLHF
v_call: TRBV7-9; cdr3_aa: CASSLAQNNEKLFF
v_call: TRBV3-1; cdr3_aa: CASTPGTGGTTDTQYF
v_call: TRBV5-1; cdr3_aa: CASSSTGAYEQYF
v_call: TRBV6-1; cdr3_aa: CASSYGQGAFDTQYF
v_call: TRBV5-1; cdr3_aa: CASSLSRTSSSYEQYF
v_call: TRBV3-1; cdr3_aa: CASSQPHRGEVRRTEAFF
v_call: TRBV7-3; cdr3_aa: CASSLFGPLTDTQYF
v_call: TRBV27; cdr3_aa: CASSAPDRDDNSPLHF
v_call: TRBV3-1; cdr3_aa: CASRGTAEAFF
v_call: TRBV12-3/TRBV12-4; cdr3_aa: CASSLAGGINSPLHF
v_call: TRBV29-1; cdr3_aa: CSAPGSAWDNEQFF
v_call: TRBV2; cdr3_aa: CASSKGKESADTQYF
v_call: TRBV9; cdr3_aa: CASSPWGSTEAFF
v_call: TRBV12-3/TRBV12-4; cdr3_aa: CASSLGQKETQYF
v_call: TRBV29-1; cdr3_aa: CSVESGTLGEDEKLFF
v_call: TRBV2; cdr3_aa: CASSPNRGPGELFF
v_call: TRBV9; cdr3_aa: CASSEGPRGTQETQYF
v_call: TRBV20-1; cdr3_aa: CSLPSHNPGPDGELFF
v_call: TRBV7-9; cdr3_aa: CASSADRGRLSGANVLTF
v_call: TRBV6-5; cdr3_aa: CASSYRLDRASYEQYF
v_call: TRBV21-1; cdr3_aa: CASSTTGVAYEQYF
v_call: TRBV20-1; cdr3_aa: CSARGLAGDNEQFF
v_call: TRBV6-2/TRBV6-3; cdr3_aa: CASSSALADSRYEQYF
v_call: TRBV2; cdr3_aa: CASSEAVGGTYEQYF
v_call: TRBV5-1; cdr3_aa: CASSLFTRGQGSTDTQYF
v_call: TRBV12-3/TRBV12-4; cdr3_aa: CASSPAGGTRNTQYF
v_call: TRBV2; cdr3_aa: CASSEAGGDYEQYF
v_call: TRBV5-1; cdr3_aa: CASSLVDGSSSTEAFF
v_call: TRBV29-1; cdr3_aa: CSVAPGDEQYF
v_call: TRBV5-1; cdr3_aa: CASSFGTGYNEQFF
v_call: TRBV6-5; cdr3_aa: CASSSSGPNYGYTF
v_call: TRBV2; cdr3_aa: CASSPRTGYEQYF
v_call: TRBV9; cdr3_aa: CASSVVASGRDTQYF
v_call: TRBV7-9; cdr3_aa: CASSLAQGGNTEAFF
v_call: TRBV7-9; cdr3_aa: CASSLTGSGDTDTQYF
v_call: TRBV5-4; cdr3_aa: CASSSRLAGDYNEQFF
v_call: TRBV6-1; cdr3_aa: CASSGQVSTGTQYF
v_call: TRBV29-1; cdr3_aa: CSVEGLAGITDTQYF
v_call: TRBV4-1; cdr3_aa: CASSQAAAKNIQYF